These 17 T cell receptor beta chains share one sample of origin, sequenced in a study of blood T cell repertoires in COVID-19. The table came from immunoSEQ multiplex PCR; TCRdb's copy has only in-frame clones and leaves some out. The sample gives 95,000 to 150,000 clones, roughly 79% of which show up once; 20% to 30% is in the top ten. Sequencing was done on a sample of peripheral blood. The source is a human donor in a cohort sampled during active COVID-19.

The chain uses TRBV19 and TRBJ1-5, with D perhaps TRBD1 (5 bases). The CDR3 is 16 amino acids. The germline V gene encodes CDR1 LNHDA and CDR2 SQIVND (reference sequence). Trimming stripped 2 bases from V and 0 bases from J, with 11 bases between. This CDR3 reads CASSIIRGNSNQPQHF. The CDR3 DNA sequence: TGTGCCAGTAGTATAATTAGGGGAAATAGCAATCAGCCCCAGCATTTT.

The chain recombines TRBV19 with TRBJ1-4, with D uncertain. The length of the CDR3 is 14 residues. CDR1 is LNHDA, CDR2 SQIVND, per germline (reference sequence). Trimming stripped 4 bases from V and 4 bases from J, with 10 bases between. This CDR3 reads CASSTSGVNEKLFF. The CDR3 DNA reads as TGTGCCAGTAGTACCAGCGGGGTTAATGAAAAACTGTTTTTT. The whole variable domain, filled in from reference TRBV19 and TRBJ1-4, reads DGGITQSPKYLFRKEGQNVTLSCEQNLNHDAMYWYRQDPGQGLRLIYYSQIVNDFQKGDIAEGYSVSREKKESFPLTVTSAQKNPTAFYLCASSTSGVNEKLFFGSGTQLSVL.

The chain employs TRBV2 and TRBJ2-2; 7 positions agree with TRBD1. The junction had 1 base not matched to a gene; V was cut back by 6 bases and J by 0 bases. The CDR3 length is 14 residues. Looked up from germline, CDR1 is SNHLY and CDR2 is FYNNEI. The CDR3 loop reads CASRDRSNTGELFF. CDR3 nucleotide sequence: TGTGCCAGCAGGGACAGGTCGAACACCGGGGAGCTGTTTTTT.

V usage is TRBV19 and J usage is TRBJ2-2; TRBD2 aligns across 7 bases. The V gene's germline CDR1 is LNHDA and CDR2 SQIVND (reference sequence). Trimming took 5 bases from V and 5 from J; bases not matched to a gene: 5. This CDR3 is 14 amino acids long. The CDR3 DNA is TGTGCCAGTAGTTCTACCGGGGGGACCGGGGAGCTGTTTTTT. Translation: CASSSTGGTGELFF.

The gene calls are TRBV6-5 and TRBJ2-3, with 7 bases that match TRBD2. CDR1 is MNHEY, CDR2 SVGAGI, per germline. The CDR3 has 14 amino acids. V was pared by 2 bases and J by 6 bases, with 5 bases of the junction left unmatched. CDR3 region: CASSYRRGTDTQYF. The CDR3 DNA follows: TGTGCCAGCAGTTACCGGCGGGGGACGGATACGCAGTATTTT.

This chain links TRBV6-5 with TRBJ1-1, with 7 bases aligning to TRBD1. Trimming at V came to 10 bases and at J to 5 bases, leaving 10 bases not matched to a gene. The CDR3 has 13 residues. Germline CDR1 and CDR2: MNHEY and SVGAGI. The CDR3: CATRTTGRTEAFF. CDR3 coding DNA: TGTGCCACGAGGACGACAGGGCGAACTGAAGCTTTCTTT.

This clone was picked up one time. The CDR3 region has the DNA TGTGCCTGGAGCGCTGGACAGGATAATTCACCCCTCCACTTT. Translation: CAWSAGQDNSPLHF. The rearrangement uses TRBV30 and TRBJ1-6; 7 positions agree with TRBD1. The V gene's germline CDR1 is GTSNPN and CDR2 SVGIG (reference sequence). V was clipped by 3 bases and J by 5 bases; unmatched bases: 4. The CDR3 runs 14 residues.

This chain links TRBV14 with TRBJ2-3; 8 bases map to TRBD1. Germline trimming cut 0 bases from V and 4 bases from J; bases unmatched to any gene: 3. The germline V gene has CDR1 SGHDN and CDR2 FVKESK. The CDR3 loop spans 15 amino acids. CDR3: CASSQEDRDADTQYF. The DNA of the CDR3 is TGTGCCAGCAGCCAAGAGGACAGGGACGCAGATACGCAGTATTTT.

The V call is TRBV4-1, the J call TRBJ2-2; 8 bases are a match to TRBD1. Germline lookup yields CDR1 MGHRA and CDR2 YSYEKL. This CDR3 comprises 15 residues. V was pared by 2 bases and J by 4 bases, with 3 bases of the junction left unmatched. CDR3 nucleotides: TGCGCCAGCAGCCAAATGGACAGGGCCACCGGGGAGCTGTTTTTT. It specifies CASSQMDRATGELFF.

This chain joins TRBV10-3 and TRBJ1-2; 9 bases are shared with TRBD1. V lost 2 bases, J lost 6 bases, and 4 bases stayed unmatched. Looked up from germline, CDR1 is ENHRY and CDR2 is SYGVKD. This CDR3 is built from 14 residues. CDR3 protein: CAISEPGTGNGYTF. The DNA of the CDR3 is TGTGCCATCAGTGAGCCCGGGACAGGGAATGGCTACACCTTC.

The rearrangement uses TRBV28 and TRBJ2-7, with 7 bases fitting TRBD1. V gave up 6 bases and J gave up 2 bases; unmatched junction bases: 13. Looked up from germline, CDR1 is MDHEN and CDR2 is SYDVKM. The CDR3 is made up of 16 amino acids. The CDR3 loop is CASSPPTGMVPYEQYF. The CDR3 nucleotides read TGTGCCAGCAGCCCCCCGACAGGGATGGTCCCCTACGAGCAGTACTTC.

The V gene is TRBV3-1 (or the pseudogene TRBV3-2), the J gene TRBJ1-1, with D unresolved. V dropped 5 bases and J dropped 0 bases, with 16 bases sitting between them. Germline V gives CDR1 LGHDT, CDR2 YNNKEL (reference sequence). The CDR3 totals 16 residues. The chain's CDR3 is CASSSSTTRMNTEAFF. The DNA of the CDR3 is TGTGCCAGCAGCTCTTCGACAACCCGCATGAACACTGAAGCTTTCTTT.

The CDR3: CASTGHLNTEAFF. CDR3 coding DNA: TGTGCCAGCACTGGACACCTGAACACTGAAGCTTTCTTT. V is TRBV28 and J is TRBJ1-1; a possible D gene is TRBD1 (5 bases). This CDR3 contains 13 residues. CDR1 and CDR2 from the germline V gene are MDHEN and SYDVKM. The ends were cut back, 7 bases at V and 0 bases at J, with 9 bases in the middle.

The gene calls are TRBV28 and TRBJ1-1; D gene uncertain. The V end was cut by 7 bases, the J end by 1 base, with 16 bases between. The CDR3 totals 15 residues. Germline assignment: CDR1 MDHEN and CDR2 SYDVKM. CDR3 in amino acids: CASISIVWRNTEAFF. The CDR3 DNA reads TGTGCCAGCATCTCTATTGTATGGAGGAACACTGAAGCTTTCTTT. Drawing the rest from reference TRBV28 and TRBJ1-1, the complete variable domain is DVKVTQSSRYLVKRTGEKVFLECVQDMDHENMFWYRQDPGLGLRLIYFSYDVKMKEKGDIPEGYSVSREKKERFSLILESASTNQTSMYLCASISIVWRNTEAFFGQGTRLTVV.

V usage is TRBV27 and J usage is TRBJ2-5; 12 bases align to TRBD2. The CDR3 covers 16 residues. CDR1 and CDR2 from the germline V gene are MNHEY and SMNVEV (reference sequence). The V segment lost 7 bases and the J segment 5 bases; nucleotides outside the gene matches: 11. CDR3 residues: CASKKRLAGAWETQYF. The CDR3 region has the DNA TGTGCCAGCAAAAAAAGACTAGCGGGAGCTTGGGAGACCCAGTACTTC.

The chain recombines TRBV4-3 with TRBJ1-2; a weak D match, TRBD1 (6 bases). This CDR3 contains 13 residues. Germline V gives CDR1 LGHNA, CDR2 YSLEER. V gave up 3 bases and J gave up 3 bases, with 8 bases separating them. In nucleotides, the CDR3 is TGCGCCAGCAGCCACGACAGGCACTATGGCTACACCTTC. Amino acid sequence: CASSHDRHYGYTF.

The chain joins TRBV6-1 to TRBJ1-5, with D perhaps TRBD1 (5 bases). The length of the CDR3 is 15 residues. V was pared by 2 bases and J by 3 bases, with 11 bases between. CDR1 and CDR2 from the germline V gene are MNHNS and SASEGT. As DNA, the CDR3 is TGTGCCAGCAGTGAATTAGGGGAAAACAATCAGCCCCAGCATTTT. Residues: CASSELGENNQPQHF.